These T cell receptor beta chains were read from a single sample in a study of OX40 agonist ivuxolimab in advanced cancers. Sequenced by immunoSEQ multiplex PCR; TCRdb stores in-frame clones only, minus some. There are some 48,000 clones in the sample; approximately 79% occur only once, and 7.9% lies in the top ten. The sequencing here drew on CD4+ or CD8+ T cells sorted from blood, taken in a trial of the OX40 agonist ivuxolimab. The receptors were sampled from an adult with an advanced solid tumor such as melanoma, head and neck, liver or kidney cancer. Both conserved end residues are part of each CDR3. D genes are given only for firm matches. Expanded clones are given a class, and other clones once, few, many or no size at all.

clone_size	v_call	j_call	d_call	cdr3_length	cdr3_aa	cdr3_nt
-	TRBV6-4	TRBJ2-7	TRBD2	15	CASSRLAGGPYEQYF	TGTGCCAGCAGCCGGCTAGCGGGAGGGCCCTACGAGCAGTACTTC
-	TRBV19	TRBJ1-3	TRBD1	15	CASTPGTVSRNTIYF	TGTGCCAGTACCCCCGGGACAGTCAGTCGAAACACCATATATTTT
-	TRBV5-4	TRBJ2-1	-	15	CASSLGLAEYNEQFF	TGTGCCAGCAGCTTGGGACTGGCGGAGTACAATGAGCAGTTCTTC
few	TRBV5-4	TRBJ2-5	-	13	CASSSTTQETQYF	TGTGCCAGCAGCTCGACAACCCAGGAGACCCAGTACTTC
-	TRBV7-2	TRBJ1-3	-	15	CASIPPGSAGNTIYF	TGTGCCAGCATCCCTCCAGGGTCTGCTGGAAACACCATATATTTT
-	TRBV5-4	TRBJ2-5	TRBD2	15	CASSQTLAGGETQYF	TGTGCCAGCAGCCAGACTTTGGCGGGAGGTGAGACCCAGTACTTC
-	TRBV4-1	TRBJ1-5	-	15	CASSPGVRSNQPQHF	TGCGCCAGCAGCCCCGGCGTGCGTAGCAATCAGCCCCAGCATTTT
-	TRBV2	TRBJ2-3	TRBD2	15	CASRDPSGSTDTQYF	TGTGCCAGCAGGGATCCTAGCGGGAGCACAGATACGCAGTATTTT
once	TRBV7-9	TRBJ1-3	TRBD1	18	CASSQTGGPLFSGNTIYF	TGTGCCAGCAGCCAGACAGGGGGACCCCTCTTCTCTGGAAACACCATATATTTT
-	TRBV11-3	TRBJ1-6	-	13	CASSPDSGGTLHF	TGTGCCAGCAGCCCCGATTCGGGAGGAACCCTCCACTTT
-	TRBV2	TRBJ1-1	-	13	CASRRQDNTEAFF	TGTGCCAGCAGGAGGCAGGACAACACTGAAGCTTTCTTT
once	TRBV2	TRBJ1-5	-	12	CASSDPDQPQHF	TGTGCCAGCAGTGACCCAGATCAGCCCCAGCATTTT
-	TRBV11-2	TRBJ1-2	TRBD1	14	CASSFRGHQSGYTF	TGTGCCAGCAGCTTCAGGGGGCATCAAAGTGGCTACACCTTC
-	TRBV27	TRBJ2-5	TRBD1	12	CASQDRGETQYF	TGTGCCAGTCAGGACAGGGGAGAGACCCAGTACTTC